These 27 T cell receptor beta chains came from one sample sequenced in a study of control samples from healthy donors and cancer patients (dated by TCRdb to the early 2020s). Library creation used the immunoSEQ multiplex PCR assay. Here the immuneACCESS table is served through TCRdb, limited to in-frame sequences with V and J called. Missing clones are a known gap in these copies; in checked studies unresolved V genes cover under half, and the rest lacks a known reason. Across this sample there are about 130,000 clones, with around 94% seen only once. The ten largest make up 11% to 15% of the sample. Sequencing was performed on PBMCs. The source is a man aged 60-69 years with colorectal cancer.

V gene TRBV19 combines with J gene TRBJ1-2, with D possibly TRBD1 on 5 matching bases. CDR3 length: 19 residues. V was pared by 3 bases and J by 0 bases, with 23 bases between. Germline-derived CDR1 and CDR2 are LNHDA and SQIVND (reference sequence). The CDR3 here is CASSITVPTARLPNYGYTF. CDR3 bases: TGTGCCAGTAGTATTACCGTTCCGACAGCCCGATTGCCTAACTATGGCTACACCTTC.

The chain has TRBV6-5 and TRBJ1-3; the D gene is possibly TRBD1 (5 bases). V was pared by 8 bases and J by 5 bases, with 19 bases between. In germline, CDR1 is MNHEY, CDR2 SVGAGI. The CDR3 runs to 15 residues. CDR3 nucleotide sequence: TGTGCCAGCGGTACGGTGAGGGGCGGTAGAAACACCATATATTTT. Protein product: CASGTVRGGRNTIYF.

The CDR3 here is CASSPLDQGREQFF. As DNA, the CDR3 is TGTGCCAGCTCACCACTCGATCAGGGACGCGAGCAGTTCTTC. The V gene is TRBV18, the J gene TRBJ2-1; the D call may be TRBD1 or TRBD2 (5 bases each). The CDR3 covers 14 residues. The V and J ends lost 1 base and 10 bases respectively, with 14 bases between them. CDR1 KGHSH and CDR2 LQKENI come from the germline V gene.

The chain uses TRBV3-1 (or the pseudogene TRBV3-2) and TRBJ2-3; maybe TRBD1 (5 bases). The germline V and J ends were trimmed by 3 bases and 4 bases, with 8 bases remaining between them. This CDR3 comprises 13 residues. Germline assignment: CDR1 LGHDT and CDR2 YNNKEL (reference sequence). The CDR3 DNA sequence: TGTGCCAGCAGCCACCAGGGTGCAGATACGCAGTATTTT. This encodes CASSHQGADTQYF.

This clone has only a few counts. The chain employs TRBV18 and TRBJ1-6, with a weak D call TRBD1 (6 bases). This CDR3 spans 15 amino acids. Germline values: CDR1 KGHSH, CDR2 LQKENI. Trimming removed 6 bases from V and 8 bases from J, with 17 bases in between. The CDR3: CASSPSGGRDSPLHF. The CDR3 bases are TGTGCCAGCTCCCCGAGCGGGGGGCGGGATTCACCCCTCCACTTT.

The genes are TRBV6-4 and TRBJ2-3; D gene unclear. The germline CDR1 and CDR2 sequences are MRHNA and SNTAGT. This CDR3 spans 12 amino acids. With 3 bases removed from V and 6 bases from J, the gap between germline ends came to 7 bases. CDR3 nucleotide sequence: TGTGCCAGCAGTGAGTCTCACGATACGCAGTATTTT. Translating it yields CASSESHDTQYF.

CDR3 protein: CASSSGQGWSEAFF. CDR3 bases: TGTGCCAGTAGTAGCGGACAGGGGTGGTCTGAAGCTTTCTTT. The chain joins TRBV19 to TRBJ1-1, with 9 bases identical to TRBD1. Germline CDR1 reads LNHDA; CDR2 reads SQIVND (reference sequence). The trim removed 4 bases at V and 6 bases at J, leaving 6 bases unmatched. The CDR3 totals 14 residues.

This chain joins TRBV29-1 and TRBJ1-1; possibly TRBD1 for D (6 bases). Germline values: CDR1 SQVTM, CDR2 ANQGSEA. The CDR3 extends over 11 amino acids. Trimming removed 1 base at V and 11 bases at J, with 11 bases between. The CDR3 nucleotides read TGCAGCGTTGAAGGGGGGGCGAGGGCTTTCTTT. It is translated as CSVEGGARAFF.

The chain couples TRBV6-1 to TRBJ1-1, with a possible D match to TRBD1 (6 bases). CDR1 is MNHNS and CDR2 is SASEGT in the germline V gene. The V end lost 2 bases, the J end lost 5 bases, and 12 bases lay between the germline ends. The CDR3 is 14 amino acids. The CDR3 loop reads CASSEPRGLTEAFF. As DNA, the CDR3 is TGTGCCAGCAGTGAACCCAGGGGTTTGACTGAAGCTTTCTTT.

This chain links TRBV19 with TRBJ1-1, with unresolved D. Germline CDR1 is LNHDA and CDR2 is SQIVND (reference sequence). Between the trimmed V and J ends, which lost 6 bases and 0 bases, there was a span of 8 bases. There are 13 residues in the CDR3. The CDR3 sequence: CASREILNTEAFF. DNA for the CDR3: TGTGCCAGTAGAGAGATTCTGAACACTGAAGCTTTCTTT.

As DNA, the CDR3 is TGTGCCAGCAGTCCTTCGGGATTCAGCCAATCCCAGCATTTT. It codes for CASSPSGFSQSQHF. This chain links TRBV7-9 with TRBJ1-5; D gene unclear. Trimming took 6 bases from V and 11 from J, leaving 20 bases between them. Per the germline V gene, CDR1 is SEHNR and CDR2 is FQNEAQ (reference sequence). CDR3 length equals 14 residues.

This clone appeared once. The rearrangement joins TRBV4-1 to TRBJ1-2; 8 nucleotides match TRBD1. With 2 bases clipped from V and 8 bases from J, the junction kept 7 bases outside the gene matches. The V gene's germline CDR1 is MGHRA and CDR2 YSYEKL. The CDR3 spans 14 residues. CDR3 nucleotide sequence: TGCGCCAGCAGCCAAAAACAGGGGGTTTTCGGCTACACCTTC. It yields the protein CASSQKQGVFGYTF.

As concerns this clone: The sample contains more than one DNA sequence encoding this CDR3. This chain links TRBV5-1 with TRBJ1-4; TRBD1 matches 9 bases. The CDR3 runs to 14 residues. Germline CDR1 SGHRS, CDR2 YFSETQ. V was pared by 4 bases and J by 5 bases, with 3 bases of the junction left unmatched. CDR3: CASSPGQGNEKLFF. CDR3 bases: TGCGCCAGCAGCCCTGGACAGGGGAATGAAAAACTGTTTTTT.

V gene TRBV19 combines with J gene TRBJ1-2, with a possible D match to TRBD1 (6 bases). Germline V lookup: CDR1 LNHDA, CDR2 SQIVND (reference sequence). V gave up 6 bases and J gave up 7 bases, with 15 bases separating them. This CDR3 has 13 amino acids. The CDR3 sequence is CASRTGINRGYTF. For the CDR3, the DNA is TGTGCCAGTAGGACAGGAATAAATCGTGGCTACACCTTC.

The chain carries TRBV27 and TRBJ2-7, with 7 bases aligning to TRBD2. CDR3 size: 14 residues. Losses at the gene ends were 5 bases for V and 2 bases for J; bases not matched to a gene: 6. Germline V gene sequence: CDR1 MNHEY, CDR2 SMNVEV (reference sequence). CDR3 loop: CASSITSAAYEQYF. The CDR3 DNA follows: TGTGCCAGCAGTATTACTAGCGCTGCCTACGAGCAGTACTTC.

Written as DNA, the CDR3 is TGTGCCAGCAGCTTAGCGGGGGGGCCTGATACGCAGTATTTT. Translation: CASSLAGGPDTQYF. The chain has TRBV11-3 and TRBJ2-3; 8 bases line up with TRBD2. Germline values: CDR1 SGHNT, CDR2 YENEEA. V lost 1 base to trimming and J lost 6 bases; unmatched junction nucleotides: 3. The CDR3 length is 14 residues.

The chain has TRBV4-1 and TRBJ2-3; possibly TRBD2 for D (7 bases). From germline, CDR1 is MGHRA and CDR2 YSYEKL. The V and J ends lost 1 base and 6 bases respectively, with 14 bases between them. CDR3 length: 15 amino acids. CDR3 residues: CASSQAYREGDTQYF. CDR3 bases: TGCGCCAGCAGCCAAGCTTACAGGGAGGGCGATACGCAGTATTTT.

CDR3 nucleotides: TGTGCCAGCAGAGAGAACACCGGGGAGCTGTTTTTT. Its protein product is CASRENTGELFF. The V and J genes are TRBV6-5 and TRBJ2-2; the D is unclear. CDR3 length: 12 amino acids. Germline values: CDR1 MNHEY, CDR2 SVGAGI. The germline V and J ends were trimmed by 6 bases and 1 base, with 3 bases remaining between them.

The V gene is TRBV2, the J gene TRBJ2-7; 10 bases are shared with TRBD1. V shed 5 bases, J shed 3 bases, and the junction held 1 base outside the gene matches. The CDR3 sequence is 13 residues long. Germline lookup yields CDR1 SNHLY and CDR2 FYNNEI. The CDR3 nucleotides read TGTGCCAGCAGTCGGGACAGGGGCTACGAGCAGTACTTC. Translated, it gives CASSRDRGYEQYF.

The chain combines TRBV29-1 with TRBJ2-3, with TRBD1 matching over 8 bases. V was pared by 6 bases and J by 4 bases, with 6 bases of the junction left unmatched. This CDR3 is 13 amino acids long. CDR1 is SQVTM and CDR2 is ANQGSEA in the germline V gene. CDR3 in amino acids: CSVTTGVPDTQYF. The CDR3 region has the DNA TGCAGCGTAACGACAGGGGTCCCAGATACGCAGTATTTT.

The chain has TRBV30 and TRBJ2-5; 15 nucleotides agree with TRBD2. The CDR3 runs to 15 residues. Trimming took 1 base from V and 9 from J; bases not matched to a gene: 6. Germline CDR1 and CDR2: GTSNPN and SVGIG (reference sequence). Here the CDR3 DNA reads TGTGCCTGGAGTGCCGGGACTAGCGGGGGGCAGCCCCAGTACTTC. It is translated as CAWSAGTSGGQPQYF.

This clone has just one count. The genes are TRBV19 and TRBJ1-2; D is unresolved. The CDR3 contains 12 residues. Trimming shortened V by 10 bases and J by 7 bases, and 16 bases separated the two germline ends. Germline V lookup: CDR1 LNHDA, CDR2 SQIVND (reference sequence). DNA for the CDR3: TGTGCCACTAATGGACCCGAGGGTGGCTACACCTTC. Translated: CATNGPEGGYTF.

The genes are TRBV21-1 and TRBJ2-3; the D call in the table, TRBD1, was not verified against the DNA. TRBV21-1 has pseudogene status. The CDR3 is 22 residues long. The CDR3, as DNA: TGTGCCAGCAGCAAACTCCCATTAGGCAATCCGGACAGGGAGAGTAACACAGATACGCAGTATTTT. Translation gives CASSKLPLGNPDRESNTDTQYF.

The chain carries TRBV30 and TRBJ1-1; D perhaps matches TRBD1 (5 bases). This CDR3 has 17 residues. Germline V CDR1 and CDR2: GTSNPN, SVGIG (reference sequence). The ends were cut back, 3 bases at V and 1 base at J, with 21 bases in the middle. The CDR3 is CAWRFPVPGLGNTEAFF. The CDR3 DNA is TGTGCCTGGAGATTCCCAGTTCCGGGACTGGGGAACACTGAAGCTTTCTTT.

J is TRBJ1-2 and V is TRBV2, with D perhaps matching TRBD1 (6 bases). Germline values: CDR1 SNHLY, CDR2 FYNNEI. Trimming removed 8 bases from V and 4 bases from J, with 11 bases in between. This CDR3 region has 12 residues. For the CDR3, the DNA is TGTGCCAGCCATTCGACAGGCTATGGCTACACCTTC. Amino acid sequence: CASHSTGYGYTF.

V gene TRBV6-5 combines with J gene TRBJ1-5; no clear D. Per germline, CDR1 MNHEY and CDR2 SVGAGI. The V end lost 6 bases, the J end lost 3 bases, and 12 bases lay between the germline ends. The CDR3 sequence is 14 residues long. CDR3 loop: CASRPPGYNQPQHF. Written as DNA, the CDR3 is TGTGCCAGCAGGCCCCCAGGATACAATCAGCCCCAGCATTTT.

CDR3: CASSQPQGHNSPLHF. The CDR3 region has the DNA TGTGCCAGCAGTCAGCCTCAGGGGCACAATTCACCCCTCCACTTT. This chain joins TRBV6-5 and TRBJ1-6; possibly TRBD1 for D (6 bases). CDR1 is MNHEY and CDR2 is SVGAGI in the germline V gene. CDR3 length: 15 residues. V was pared by 5 bases and J by 7 bases, with 15 bases between.